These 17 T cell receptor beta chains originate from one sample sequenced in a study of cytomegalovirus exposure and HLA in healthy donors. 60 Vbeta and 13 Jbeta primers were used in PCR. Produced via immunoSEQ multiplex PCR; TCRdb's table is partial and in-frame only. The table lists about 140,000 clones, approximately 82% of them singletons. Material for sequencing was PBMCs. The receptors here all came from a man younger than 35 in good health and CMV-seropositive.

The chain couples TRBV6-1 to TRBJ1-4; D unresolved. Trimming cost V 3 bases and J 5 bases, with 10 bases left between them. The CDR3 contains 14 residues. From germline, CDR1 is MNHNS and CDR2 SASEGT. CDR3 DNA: TGTGCCAGCAGTGACAGGATCTCCAATGAAAAACTGTTTTTT. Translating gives CASSDRISNEKLFF.

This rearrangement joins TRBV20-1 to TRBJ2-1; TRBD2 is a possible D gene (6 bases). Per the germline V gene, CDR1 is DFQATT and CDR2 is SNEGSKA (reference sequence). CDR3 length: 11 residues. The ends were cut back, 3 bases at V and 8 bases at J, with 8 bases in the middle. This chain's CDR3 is CSASKRDEQFF. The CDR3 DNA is TGCAGTGCTAGTAAGCGGGATGAGCAGTTCTTC.

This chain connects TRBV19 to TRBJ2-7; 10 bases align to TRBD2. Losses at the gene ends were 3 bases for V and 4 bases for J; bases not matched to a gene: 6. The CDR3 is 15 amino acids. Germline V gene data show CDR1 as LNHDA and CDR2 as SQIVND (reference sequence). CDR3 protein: CASSITAGGPYEQYF. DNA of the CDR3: TGTGCCAGTAGTATCACAGCGGGAGGGCCTTACGAGCAGTACTTC. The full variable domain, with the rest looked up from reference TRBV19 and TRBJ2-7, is DGGITQSPKYLFRKEGQNVTLSCEQNLNHDAMYWYRQDPGQGLRLIYYSQIVNDFQKGDIAEGYSVSREKKESFPLTVTSAQKNPTAFYLCASSITAGGPYEQYFGPGTRLTVT.

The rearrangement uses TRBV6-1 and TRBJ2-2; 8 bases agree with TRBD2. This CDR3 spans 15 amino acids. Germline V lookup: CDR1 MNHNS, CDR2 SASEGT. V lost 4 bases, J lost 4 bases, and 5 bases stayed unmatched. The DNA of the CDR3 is TGTGCCAGCAGTGTAGCGGGGCAGACCACCGGGGAGCTGTTTTTT. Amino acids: CASSVAGQTTGELFF.

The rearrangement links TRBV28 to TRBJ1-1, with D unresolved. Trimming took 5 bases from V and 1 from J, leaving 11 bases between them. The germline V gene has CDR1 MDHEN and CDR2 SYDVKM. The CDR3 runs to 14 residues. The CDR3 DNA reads TGTGCCAGCAGTCTCAGATTACCGAACACTGAAGCTTTCTTT. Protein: CASSLRLPNTEAFF.

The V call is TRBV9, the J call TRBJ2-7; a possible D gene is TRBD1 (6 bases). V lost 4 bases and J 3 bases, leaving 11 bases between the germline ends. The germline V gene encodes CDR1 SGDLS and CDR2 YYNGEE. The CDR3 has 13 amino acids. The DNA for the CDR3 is TGTGCCAGCAGCTCGAGGGGGATCTACGAGCAGTACTTC. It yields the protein CASSSRGIYEQYF.

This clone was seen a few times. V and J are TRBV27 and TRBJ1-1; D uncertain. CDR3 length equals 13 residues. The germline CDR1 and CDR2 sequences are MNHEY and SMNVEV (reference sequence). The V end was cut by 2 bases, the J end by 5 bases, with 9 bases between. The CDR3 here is CASSLIRGTEAFF. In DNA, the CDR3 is TGTGCCAGCAGTTTAATCCGCGGGACTGAAGCTTTCTTT.

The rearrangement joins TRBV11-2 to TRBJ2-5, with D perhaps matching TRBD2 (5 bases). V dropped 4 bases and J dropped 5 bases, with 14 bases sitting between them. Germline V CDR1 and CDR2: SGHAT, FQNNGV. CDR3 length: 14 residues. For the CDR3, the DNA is TGTGCCAGCAGCTCGGACTCGATTGGGGAGACCCAGTACTTC. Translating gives CASSSDSIGETQYF.

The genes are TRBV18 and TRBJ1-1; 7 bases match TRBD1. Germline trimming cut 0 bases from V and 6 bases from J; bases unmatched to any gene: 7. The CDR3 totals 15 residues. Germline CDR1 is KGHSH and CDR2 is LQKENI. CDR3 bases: TGTGCCAGCTCACCACCGACAGGGCTATTCCCTGAAGCTTTCTTT. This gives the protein CASSPPTGLFPEAFF. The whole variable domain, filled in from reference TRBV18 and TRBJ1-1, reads NAGVMQNPRHLVRRRGQEARLRCSPMKGHSHVYWYRQLPEEGLKFMVYLQKENIIDESGMPKERFSAEFPKEGPSILRIQQVVRGDSAAYFCASSPPTGLFPEAFFGQGTRLTVV.

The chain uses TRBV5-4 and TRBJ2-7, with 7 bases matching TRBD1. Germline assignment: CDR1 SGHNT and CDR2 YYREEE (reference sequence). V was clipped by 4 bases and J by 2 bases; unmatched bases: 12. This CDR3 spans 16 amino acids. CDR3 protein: CASSTRRDRDPYEQYF. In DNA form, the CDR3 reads TGTGCCAGCAGCACGAGACGAGACAGGGACCCCTACGAGCAGTACTTC.

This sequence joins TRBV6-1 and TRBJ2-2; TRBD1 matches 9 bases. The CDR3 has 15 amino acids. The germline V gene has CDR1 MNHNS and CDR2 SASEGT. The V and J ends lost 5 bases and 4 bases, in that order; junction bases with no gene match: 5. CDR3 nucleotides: TGTGCCAGCAGTACACAGGGGGCTATCACCGGGGAGCTGTTTTTT. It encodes CASSTQGAITGELFF.

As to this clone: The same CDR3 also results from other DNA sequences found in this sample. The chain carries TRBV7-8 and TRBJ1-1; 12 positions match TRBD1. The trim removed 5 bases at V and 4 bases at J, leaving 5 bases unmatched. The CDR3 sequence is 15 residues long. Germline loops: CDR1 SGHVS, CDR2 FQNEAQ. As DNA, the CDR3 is TGTGCCAGCAGCCCCGGGACAGGGGGCTCCACTGAAGCTTTCTTT. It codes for CASSPGTGGSTEAFF.

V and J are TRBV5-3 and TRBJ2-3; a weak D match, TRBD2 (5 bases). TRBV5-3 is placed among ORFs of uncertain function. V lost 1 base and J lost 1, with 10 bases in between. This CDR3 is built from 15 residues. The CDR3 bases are TGTGCCAGAAGCTTGCGGTTGAGGGGCACAGATACGCAGTATTTT. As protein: CARSLRLRGTDTQYF.

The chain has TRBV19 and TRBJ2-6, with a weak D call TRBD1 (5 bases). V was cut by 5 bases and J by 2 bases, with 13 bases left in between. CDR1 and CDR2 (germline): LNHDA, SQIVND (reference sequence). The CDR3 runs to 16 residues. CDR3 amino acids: CASSLFQGTGANVLTF. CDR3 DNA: TGTGCCAGTAGTCTCTTCCAGGGAACTGGGGCCAACGTCCTGACTTTC. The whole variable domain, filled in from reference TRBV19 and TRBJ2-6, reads DGGITQSPKYLFRKEGQNVTLSCEQNLNHDAMYWYRQDPGQGLRLIYYSQIVNDFQKGDIAEGYSVSREKKESFPLTVTSAQKNPTAFYLCASSLFQGTGANVLTFGAGSRLTVL.

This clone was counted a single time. CDR3 coding DNA: TGTGCCAGCAGCCAAGATTTTCAAAGAGGCGGACAGTACTTC. This sequence encodes CASSQDFQRGGQYF. The chain uses TRBV14 and TRBJ2-7; D remains unclear. CDR1 SGHDN and CDR2 FVKESK come from the germline V gene. The CDR3 has 14 amino acids. With 0 bases removed from V and 10 bases from J, the gap between germline ends came to 16 bases.

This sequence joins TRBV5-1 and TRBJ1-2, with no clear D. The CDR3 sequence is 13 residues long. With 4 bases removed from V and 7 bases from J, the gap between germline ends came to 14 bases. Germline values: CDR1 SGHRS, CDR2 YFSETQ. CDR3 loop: CASSPPLTSGYTF. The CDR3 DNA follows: TGCGCCAGCAGCCCCCCCCTAACGTCTGGCTACACCTTC.

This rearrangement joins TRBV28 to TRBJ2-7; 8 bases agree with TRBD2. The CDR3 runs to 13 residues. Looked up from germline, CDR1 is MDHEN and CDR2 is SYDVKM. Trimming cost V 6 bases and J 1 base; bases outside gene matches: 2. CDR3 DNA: TGTGCCAGCAGGACTAGCGTATCCTACGAGCAGTACTTC. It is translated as CASRTSVSYEQYF.